A single sample is the source of the 26 T cell receptor beta chains below, sequenced in a study of blood T cell repertoires in COVID-19 (dated by TCRdb to 2020 to 2021). Library method: the immunoSEQ multiplex PCR assay. TCRdb took this table from immuneACCESS and kept in-frame rearrangements with V and J called. Such tables lack part of the clones; where checked against another copy, unresolved V genes explain under half of the gap, and the rest is unexplained. This sample gives 200,000 to 300,000 clones in total; roughly 89% of them show up just once. Approximately 2.4% of the sample rests with the top ten. The sample consisted of PBMCs or T cells enriched from blood (not recorded which). The receptor set was obtained from a woman aged 30 to 39 with acute COVID-19.

In DNA form, the CDR3 reads TGTGCCAGCAGCCATAGCGGGGCTAGCACAGATACGCAGTATTTT. Amino acids: CASSHSGASTDTQYF. The V and J genes are TRBV5-4 and TRBJ2-3; 8 bases match TRBD2. After removal of 4 bases from V and 0 bases from J, the junction contained 4 bases not matched to a gene. The CDR3 is 15 residues long. Germline CDR1 SGHNT, CDR2 YYREEE (reference sequence).

The gene calls are TRBV6-5 and TRBJ2-2; 7 nucleotides agree with TRBD1. Per germline, CDR1 MNHEY and CDR2 SVGAGI. CDR3 length: 15 residues. Trimming removed 5 bases from V and 4 bases from J; junction bases left unmatched: 7. Written as DNA, the CDR3 is TGTGCCAGCAGTCTAACAGGGGATCCCACCGGGGAGCTGTTTTTT. Its protein is CASSLTGDPTGELFF.

The CDR3 reads CASSLGPSEADEAFF. CDR3 bases: TGTGCCAGCAGCTTAGGGCCCTCTGAGGCTGATGAAGCTTTCTTT. The genes are TRBV7-8 and TRBJ1-1; no clear D. This CDR3 has 15 amino acids. Trimming cost V 1 base and J 7 bases, with 16 bases left between them. Germline loops: CDR1 SGHVS, CDR2 FQNEAQ. Supplemented by reference TRBV7-8 and TRBJ1-1, the full variable domain reads GAGVSQSPRYKVAKRGQDVALRCDPISGHVSLFWYQQALGQGPEFLTYFQNEAQLDKSGLPSDRFFAERPEGSVSTLKIQRTQQEDSAVYLCASSLGPSEADEAFFGQGTRLTVV.

This chain joins TRBV18 and TRBJ1-2, with 7 bases that match TRBD1. The germline V gene encodes CDR1 KGHSH and CDR2 LQKENI. The length of the CDR3 is 14 residues. Trimming took 0 bases from V and 8 from J; bases not matched to a gene: 6. In nucleotides, the CDR3 is TGTGCCAGCTCACCACCAACAGGGGTGGGAGGCTACACCTTC. This translates into CASSPPTGVGGYTF.

The V gene is TRBV2, the J gene TRBJ1-1; D possibly corresponds to TRBD1 (5 bases). Trimming shortened V by 6 bases and J by 1 base, and 9 bases separated the two germline ends. The CDR3 spans 13 residues. The germline CDR1 and CDR2 sequences are SNHLY and FYNNEI. CDR3 residues: CASRGLKNTEAFF. The CDR3 DNA reads TGTGCCAGCAGGGGGCTGAAGAACACTGAAGCTTTCTTT.

This chain links TRBV27 with TRBJ2-1; 9 bases are a match to TRBD2. The germline V gene has CDR1 MNHEY and CDR2 SMNVEV (reference sequence). The V segment lost 8 bases and the J segment 3 bases; nucleotides outside the gene matches: 2. The CDR3 has 13 amino acids. This chain's CDR3 is CASGLAIYNEQFF. The DNA of the CDR3 is TGTGCCAGCGGACTAGCGATCTACAATGAGCAGTTCTTC.

The chain uses TRBV4-3 and TRBJ2-2, with 8 bases lining up with TRBD1. Trimming took 6 bases from V and 3 from J; bases not matched to a gene: 12. This CDR3 has 17 residues. Germline assignment: CDR1 LGHNA and CDR2 YSLEER. The DNA for the CDR3 is TGCGCCAGCAGGGCCGGGGCAGGGGGCATGGACACCGGGGAGCTGTTTTTT. This gives the protein CASRAGAGGMDTGELFF.

This clone was seen only a few times. The chain recombines TRBV30 with TRBJ1-1; D ambiguous. Germline CDR1 reads GTSNPN; CDR2 reads SVGIG (reference sequence). Trimming stripped 1 base from V and 0 bases from J, with 6 bases between. This CDR3 contains 13 residues. In DNA form, the CDR3 reads TGTGCCTGGAGTGAAGCGTTGAACACTGAAGCTTTCTTT. Protein product: CAWSEALNTEAFF.

This chain connects TRBV11-3 to TRBJ1-1; D is ambiguous. The CDR3 is 12 residues long. Between the trimmed V and J ends, which lost 0 bases and 8 bases, there was a span of 7 bases. The germline CDR1 and CDR2 sequences are SGHNT and YENEEA. As DNA, the CDR3 is TGTGCCAGCAGCTTAGACAGCGGGGAAGCTTTCTTT. Its translation is CASSLDSGEAFF.

The chain carries TRBV19 and TRBJ1-6; TRBD1 aligns across 7 bases. Germline CDR1 reads LNHDA; CDR2 reads SQIVND (reference sequence). CDR3 length: 17 residues. V gave up 3 bases and J gave up 11 bases; unmatched junction bases: 16. In nucleotides, the CDR3 is TGTGCCAGTAGTATCAGTTGGGGTGGCAGCAGGGGGACACCCCTCCACTTT. Translated, it gives CASSISWGGSRGTPLHF.

The rearrangement links TRBV6-5 to TRBJ2-5; 11 bases align to TRBD2. Germline V lookup: CDR1 MNHEY, CDR2 SVGAGI. The trim removed 6 bases at V and 5 bases at J, leaving 5 bases unmatched. The CDR3 is made up of 14 amino acids. This CDR3 is CASSVAGGRETQYF. As DNA, the CDR3 is TGTGCCAGCAGCGTAGCGGGGGGGCGGGAGACCCAGTACTTC.

This chain connects TRBV19 to TRBJ1-4, with 8 bases matching TRBD1. Trimming removed 7 bases from V and 5 bases from J; junction bases left unmatched: 9. CDR1 is LNHDA, CDR2 SQIVND, per germline (reference sequence). CDR3 size: 15 residues. CDR3 in amino acids: CASTTGEFTNEKLFF. The CDR3 DNA reads TGTGCCAGTACGACAGGGGAGTTCACCAATGAAAAACTGTTTTTT.

The V call is TRBV29-1, the J call TRBJ1-2; a weak D match, TRBD1 (6 bases). V lost 8 bases and J 8 bases, leaving 15 bases between the germline ends. CDR3 length: 11 amino acids. Germline V gene data show CDR1 as SQVTM and CDR2 as ANQGSEA. The CDR3 is CSSYRVGGYTF. The CDR3 DNA sequence: TGCAGCTCCTACAGGGTAGGAGGCTACACCTTC. Full variable domain (outside the CDR3, taken from reference TRBV29-1 and TRBJ1-2): SAVISQKPSRDICQRGTSLTIQCQVDSQVTMMFWYRQQPGQSLTLIATANQGSEATYESGFVIDKFPISRPNLTFSTLTVSNMSPEDSSIYLCSSYRVGGYTFGSGTRLTVV.

For the CDR3, the DNA is TGTGCCAGCAGCTTAGCGGCTAGGGCCCGACAGGGAAGATACGAGCAGTACTTC. It codes for CASSLAARARQGRYEQYF. The rearrangement uses TRBV7-2 and TRBJ2-7, with TRBD1 identical over 7 bases. Germline assignment: CDR1 SGHTA and CDR2 FQGNSA. V lost 0 bases to trimming and J lost 4 bases; unmatched junction nucleotides: 15. This CDR3 comprises 18 residues.

This chain uses TRBV18 with TRBJ1-1; a possible D gene is TRBD1 (6 bases). The germline V gene encodes CDR1 KGHSH and CDR2 LQKENI. V gave up 2 bases and J gave up 1 base, with 11 bases separating them. The CDR3 covers 15 residues. The CDR3 DNA sequence: TGTGCCAGCTCACCAGAAATAGGGGGGAACACTGAAGCTTTCTTT. The encoded protein is CASSPEIGGNTEAFF.

The genes are TRBV5-1 and TRBJ1-3, with 7 bases matching TRBD1. Germline V CDR1 and CDR2: SGHRS, YFSETQ. V dropped 4 bases and J dropped 3; count of bases not matched to a gene: 13. The CDR3 covers 17 residues. This CDR3 is CASSLHSTGVGGNTIYF. Written as DNA, the CDR3 is TGCGCCAGCAGCCTTCACTCCACAGGGGTTGGTGGAAACACCATATATTTT.

The chain has TRBV6-2 or TRBV6-3 and TRBJ1-1, with no clear D. The germline V gene has CDR1 MNHEY and CDR2 SVGEGT. The CDR3 spans 16 residues. Trimming removed 0 bases from V and 0 bases from J, with 11 bases in between. DNA for the CDR3: TGTGCCAGCAGTTACTCGGGCAGCTGGATGAACACTGAAGCTTTCTTT. This codes for CASSYSGSWMNTEAFF.

The chain joins TRBV12-3 or TRBV12-4 to TRBJ1-2; 7 bases fit TRBD1. There are 13 residues in the CDR3. Unmatched junction bases numbered 8, after V lost 6 bases and J lost 7 bases. CDR3 in amino acids: CASSRTGAIGYTF. The CDR3 bases are TGTGCCAGCAGCCGTACAGGGGCAATTGGCTACACCTTC.

The J gene is TRBJ2-7, the V gene TRBV4-1; 9 bases fit TRBD1. The length of the CDR3 is 17 residues. Per the germline V gene, CDR1 is MGHRA and CDR2 is YSYEKL. Germline trimming cut 5 bases from V and 3 bases from J; bases unmatched to any gene: 14. The CDR3 loop is CASSNKPPGTGFYEQYF. The CDR3 DNA sequence: TGCGCCAGCAGCAACAAACCACCCGGGACAGGGTTCTACGAGCAGTACTTC.

The chain combines TRBV30 with TRBJ2-1; perhaps TRBD2 as D (5 bases). Germline V gene sequence: CDR1 GTSNPN, CDR2 SVGIG (reference sequence). There are 14 residues in the CDR3. With 4 bases removed from V and 5 bases from J, the gap between germline ends came to 15 bases. The CDR3 DNA reads as TGTGCCTGGAAAACATGGACTGTCGACAATGAGCAGTTCTTC. Translated, it gives CAWKTWTVDNEQFF.

The genes are TRBV12-2 and TRBJ1-5; the table's D call, TRBD1, has no DNA check behind it. TRBV12-2 constitutes a pseudogene. This CDR3 has 17 amino acids. The CDR3 DNA follows: TGTGCAAGTCGCTTACAGGACAGCCACCCGGATAATCAGCCCCAGCATTTT. It specifies CASRLQDSHPDNQPQHF.

The CDR3 region is CASSRGDRGSRGYTF. CDR3 in DNA: TGTGCCAGCAGTCGCGGGGACAGGGGGTCTCGAGGCTACACCTTC. The V and J genes are TRBV6-5 and TRBJ1-2, with 11 nucleotides matching TRBD1. Germline V gives CDR1 MNHEY, CDR2 SVGAGI. Losses at the gene ends were 5 bases for V and 8 bases for J; bases not matched to a gene: 10. The CDR3 totals 15 residues.

This clone was picked up a small number of times. The gene calls are TRBV7-9 and TRBJ2-2; 9 bases agree with TRBD1. The V and J ends lost 5 bases and 2 bases, in that order; junction bases with no gene match: 3. The CDR3 consists of 15 residues. Germline CDR1 SEHNR, CDR2 FQNEAQ (reference sequence). The CDR3 sequence is CASSRGQGNTGELFF. DNA for the CDR3: TGTGCCAGCAGCCGGGGACAGGGTAACACCGGGGAGCTGTTTTTT.

V and J are TRBV6-5 and TRBJ2-7, with 7 bases matching TRBD1. Germline values: CDR1 MNHEY, CDR2 SVGAGI. This CDR3 is 14 amino acids long. V shed 5 bases and J 3 bases; nucleotides not matched to a gene: 7. CDR3 loop: CASSNRGPGYEQYF. CDR3 DNA: TGTGCCAGCAGTAACAGGGGCCCCGGCTACGAGCAGTACTTC.

This sequence joins TRBV4-3 and TRBJ1-2; no clear D. V lost 1 base and J lost 2, with 8 bases in between. Germline CDR1 is LGHNA and CDR2 is YSLEER. CDR3 length equals 14 residues. Written as DNA, the CDR3 is TGCGCCAGCAGCCAAGTGGGCACCAACTATGGCTACACCTTC. Amino acids: CASSQVGTNYGYTF.

In DNA form, the CDR3 reads TGTGCCAGCTGTTGCGGGGGGCTTGGTGAGCAGTTCTTC. Its protein is CASCCGGLGEQFF. The chain carries TRBV11-3 and TRBJ2-1, with 8 positions matching TRBD2. The CDR3 runs 13 residues. CDR1 SGHNT and CDR2 YENEEA come from the germline V gene. With 8 bases clipped from V and 9 bases from J, the junction kept 9 bases outside the gene matches.